Listed below are T cell receptor beta chains from one sample, sequenced in a study of blood T cell repertoires in COVID-19. Sequencing was performed with immunoSEQ multiplex PCR; in TCRdb, only in-frame clones are kept and a portion is missing. The sample consists of fewer than 150,000 clones, approximately 78% of them appearing once. Specimen: peripheral blood. The receptors originated from a man between 60 and 70 years old who had recovered from COVID-19. Each CDR3 is given with its conserved first and last residue. A D gene is named only where the DNA matches it firmly. Only part of the rows carry a size: once, few, many, or a class if the clone is expanded.

j_call | v_call | clone_size | d_call | cdr3_nt | cdr3_aa
TRBJ2-2 | TRBV5-5 | few | NA | TGTGCCAGCAGCGCCTCCGGGGAGTTCACCGGGGAGCTGTTTTTT | CASSASGEFTGELFF
TRBJ1-1 | TRBV19 | NA | TRBD1 | TGTGCCAGTAGTCCCCGGGACAGGGTCACTGAAGCTTTCTTT | CASSPRDRVTEAFF
TRBJ1-5 | TRBV5-8 | NA | NA | TGTGCCAGCAGCTTGCGAACAGGTAGCAATCAGCCCCAGCATTTT | CASSLRTGSNQPQHF
TRBJ2-1 | TRBV6-6 | NA | NA | TGTGCCAGCAGTTACTCGATTAGCAGTAGTGAGCAGTTCTTC | CASSYSISSSEQFF
TRBJ2-7 | TRBV11-1 | NA | TRBD2 | TGTGCCAGCAGCCTCGGACTAGCGGGAGTTGTCTACGAGCAGTACTTC | CASSLGLAGVVYEQYF
TRBJ2-1 | TRBV30 | NA | TRBD2 | TGTGCCTGGAGAGCCACCGGGACTAGCAAGTTCTATGAGCAGTTCTTC | CAWRATGTSKFYEQFF
TRBJ2-5 | TRBV29-1 | few | TRBD2 | TGCAGCGTTGAAGATCCTACGGGAGGGCCAGGAGAGACCCAGTACTTC | CSVEDPTGGPGETQYF
TRBJ2-7 | TRBV9 | NA | TRBD1 | TGTGCCAGCACCCGAGAGGGACAGGGGGCTAAGCAGTACTTC | CASTREGQGAKQYF
TRBJ2-1 | TRBV5-4 | NA | TRBD1 | TGTGCCAGCAGCTGGGGGACAGGGAGCTCCTACAATGAGCAGTTCTTC | CASSWGTGSSYNEQFF
TRBJ2-3 | TRBV9 | once | TRBD2 | TGTGCCAGCAGCGTAGGGGCGGGGGTAGATACGCAGTATTTT | CASSVGAGVDTQYF
TRBJ2-4 | TRBV4-3 | NA | NA | TGCGCCAGCAGCCAAGATAACGGGGGGCAGCGGTACTTC | CASSQDNGGQRYF
TRBJ2-5 | TRBV4-1 | NA | TRBD2 | TGCGCCAGCAGCCTAACGGCGGGGGGCCGGTCGGAGACCCAGTACTTC | CASSLTAGGRSETQYF
TRBJ1-5 | TRBV18 | NA | NA | TGTGCCAGCTCGGGGTTGGGAGGCAAGGAGCCCCAGCATTTT | CASSGLGGKEPQHF
TRBJ2-7 | TRBV4-3 | NA | TRBD1 | TGCGCCAGCAGCCAGCAATACAGGGGGCTTGAGTACGAGCAGTACTTC | CASSQQYRGLEYEQYF
TRBJ2-1 | TRBV7-3 | NA | TRBD2 | TGTGCCAGCAGTCTAAGACTAGCGGAGTACAATGAGCAGTTCTTC | CASSLRLAEYNEQFF
TRBJ1-5 | TRBV4-3 | NA | NA | TGCGCCAGCAGCCAAGTATCAGGGGCGGATCAGCCCCAGCATTTT | CASSQVSGADQPQHF
TRBJ1-4 | TRBV18 | NA | NA | TGTGCCAGCTCACCACTACAGGGAGGGAATGAAAAACTGTTTTTT | CASSPLQGGNEKLFF
TRBJ1-2 | TRBV6-5 | NA | NA | TGTGCCCTAGGACAGACTTCTTACTATGGCTACACCTTC | CALGQTSYYGYTF
TRBJ1-1 | TRBV28 | NA | TRBD1 | TGTGCCAGCAGCAATACCGGATCGGGACAGGGAACCACTGAAGCTTTCTTT | CASSNTGSGQGTTEAFF
TRBJ2-5 | TRBV3-1/TRBV3-2 | NA | TRBD2 | TGTGCCAGCAGGGGACTAGCGGGGGAAGAGACCCAGTACTTC | CASRGLAGEETQYF
TRBJ1-5 | TRBV12-1 | NA | NA | TGTGCCAGCAGCTTGGGACAGGTTAATCAGCCCCAGCATTTT | CASSLGQVNQPQHF
TRBJ1-2 | TRBV24-1 | NA | NA | TGTGCCACCAGTGATTATACAGGAAACTATGGCTACACCTTC | CATSDYTGNYGYTF
TRBJ1-2 | TRBV13 | NA | NA | TGTGCCAGCAGCTTTCAGGTTTTCGGCTACACCTTC | CASSFQVFGYTF
TRBJ2-4 | TRBV27 | NA | TRBD2 | TGTGCCAGCAGTTCCGGGGGGGCCGGGTATCTAGCCAAAAACATTCAGTACTTC | CASSSGGAGYLAKNIQYF
TRBJ2-7 | TRBV6-7 | NA | TRBD1 | TGTGCCAGCAGTCCGCCGGACAGGTCCTTCTACGAGCAGTACTTC | CASSPPDRSFYEQYF
TRBJ2-7 | TRBV15 | NA | NA | TGTGCCACCAGCAGAGCACCCAGGGGCTACGAGCAGTACTTC | CATSRAPRGYEQYF
TRBJ2-3 | TRBV19 | NA | TRBD1 | TGTGCCAGCCGGGGACAGGGGGGCACAGATACGCAGTATTTT | CASRGQGGTDTQYF
TRBJ2-7 | TRBV6-6 | NA | TRBD2 | TGTGCCAGCAGTCGGGGGGACTTAGGCTCCTACGAGCAGTACTTC | CASSRGDLGSYEQYF
TRBJ2-3 | TRBV6-5 | NA | NA | TGTGCCAGCAGCAGACTGCGCACAGATACGCAGTATTTT | CASSRLRTDTQYF
TRBJ1-6 | TRBV4-1 | many | NA | TGCGCCAGCAGCCAATTAACAGCCTCTTCTCATTCACCCCTCCACTTT | CASSQLTASSHSPLHF
TRBJ2-5 | TRBV3-1/TRBV3-2 | NA | NA | TGTGCCAGCAGCCCTCTAGCTGGGGGCGAGACCCAGTACTTC | CASSPLAGGETQYF
TRBJ2-5 | TRBV5-5 | NA | TRBD2 | TGTGCCAGCAGCTTACCGGGACTAGCGGTCCAAGAGACCCAGTACTTC | CASSLPGLAVQETQYF
TRBJ2-7 | TRBV6-2/TRBV6-3 | NA | NA | TGTGCCAGCAGTCCAGCGGGCGGTTCTTACTGGCAGGGCGCAAACGAGCAGTACTTC | CASSPAGGSYWQGANEQYF
TRBJ2-1 | TRBV20-1 | once | TRBD1 | TGCAGTGCTAGTTTCAACAGGGGAACCTACAATGAGCAGTTCTTC | CSASFNRGTYNEQFF
TRBJ2-2 | TRBV24-1 | NA | TRBD1 | TGTGCCACCAGTGATCGAGACAGGGCGAAGAGTTCCGGGGAGCTGTTTTTT | CATSDRDRAKSSGELFF
TRBJ2-5 | TRBV11-2 | NA | TRBD1 | TGTGCCAGCAGGATGACCTTAACAGGGGACCAAGAGACCCAGTACTTC | CASRMTLTGDQETQYF
TRBJ2-5 | TRBV28 | few | TRBD2 | TGTGCCACCCGGGTAGCGGGGGCCAAGGAGACCCAGTACTTC | CATRVAGAKETQYF
TRBJ2-1 | TRBV24-1 | NA | NA | TGTGCCACCAGTCAATACAATGAGCAGTTCTTC | CATSQYNEQFF
TRBJ1-1 | TRBV4-3 | few | TRBD1 | TGCGCCAGCAGTCCTAGTATAGGACAGGGCGGAACTGAAGCTTTCTTT | CASSPSIGQGGTEAFF
TRBJ1-3 | TRBV21-1 | NA | NA | TGTGCCAGCAGCGACAGACTGAGCTCTGGAAACACCATATATTTT | CASSDRLSSGNTIYF
TRBJ2-7 | TRBV5-3 | once | TRBD1 | TGTGCCAGAAGCACCGACAGGGGGCGGCGGTACGAGCAGTACTTC | CARSTDRGRRYEQYF
TRBJ1-6 | TRBV5-5 | NA | TRBD1 | TGTGCCAGCACCACGGACAGGGGGGGTTCACCCCTCCACTTT | CASTTDRGGSPLHF
TRBJ2-7 | TRBV9 | NA | TRBD1 | TGTGCCAGCAGCATCGGACAGGGGATTTCCGAGCAGTACTTC | CASSIGQGISEQYF
TRBJ2-6 | TRBV5-4 | NA | TRBD2 | TGTGCCAGCAGCCAGACTAGCGGGGGCCCTTCTGGGGCCAACGTCCTGACTTTC | CASSQTSGGPSGANVLTF
TRBJ1-2 | TRBV5-4 | once | TRBD1 | TGTGCCAGCAGCCCAACCGGCAGGGGGATACGTGGCTACACCTTC | CASSPTGRGIRGYTF
TRBJ1-2 | TRBV6-2/TRBV6-3 | NA | TRBD1 | TGTGCCAGCAGTTACCCCGTTCAGGGGGACACATCCTATGGCTACACCTTC | CASSYPVQGDTSYGYTF
TRBJ1-1 | TRBV7-2 | NA | NA | TGTGCCAGCAGCTTAGACTATCAGGGAGCTTTCTTT | CASSLDYQGAFF
TRBJ1-3 | TRBV28 | NA | NA | TGTGCCAGCAGTTCCTCGGACTTAGCTGGAAACACCATATATTTT | CASSSSDLAGNTIYF
TRBJ1-5 | TRBV5-8 | NA | NA | TGTGCCAGCAGCCCGGGACACCTCAATAGCAATCAGCCCCAGCATTTT | CASSPGHLNSNQPQHF